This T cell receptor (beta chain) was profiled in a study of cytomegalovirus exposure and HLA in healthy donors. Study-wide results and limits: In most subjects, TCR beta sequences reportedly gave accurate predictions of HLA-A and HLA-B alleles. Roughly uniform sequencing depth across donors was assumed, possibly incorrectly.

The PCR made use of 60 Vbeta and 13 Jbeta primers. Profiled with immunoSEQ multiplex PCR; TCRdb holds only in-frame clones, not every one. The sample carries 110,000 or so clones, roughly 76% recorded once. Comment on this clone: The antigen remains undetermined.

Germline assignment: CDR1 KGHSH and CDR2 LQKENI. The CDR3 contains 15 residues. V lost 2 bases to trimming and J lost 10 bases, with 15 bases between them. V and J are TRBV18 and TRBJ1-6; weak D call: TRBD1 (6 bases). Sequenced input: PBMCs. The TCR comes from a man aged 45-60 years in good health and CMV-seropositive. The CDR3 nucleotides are TGTGCCAGCTCACCAGTAACAGGGCAAGACTCACCCCTCCACTTT. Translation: CASSPVTGQDSPLHF.